Included here is one TCR beta chain sequence, with context. Its antigen is still unknown. V was clipped by 7 bases and J by 1 base; unmatched bases: 5. The CDR3 has 14 residues. Germline lookup yields CDR1 SGHRS and CDR2 YFSETQ. The protocol was immunoSEQ multiplex PCR, while the TCRdb copy is restricted to in-frame clones and leaves out a portion. The sample comprises 120,000 or so clones, about 90% of which are singletons, and 5.5% to 7% rests with the top ten. The study treated chemo-refractory metastatic non-small-cell lung cancer patients with focal radiation plus ipilimumab CTLA-4 blockade. This record belongs to a study of radiotherapy plus CTLA-4 blockade in lung cancer. In the study overall: Patients showed objective responses in about 20% of cases, and disease control was achieved by about 30%. General observations from the study: Early clonal dynamics of blood T cells, together with interferon-beta, were reported as the best response predictor.

Source: peripheral blood, taken from a patient treated with radiotherapy plus ipilimumab. The chain is built from TRBV5-1 and TRBJ2-3, with 8 bases matching TRBD2. The clonotype was recovered from a human donor with non-small cell lung cancer that progressed on radiotherapy plus ipilimumab. CDR3: CASQLAERTDTQYF. Written as DNA, the CDR3 is TGCGCCAGCCAACTAGCGGAACGCACAGATACGCAGTATTTT.